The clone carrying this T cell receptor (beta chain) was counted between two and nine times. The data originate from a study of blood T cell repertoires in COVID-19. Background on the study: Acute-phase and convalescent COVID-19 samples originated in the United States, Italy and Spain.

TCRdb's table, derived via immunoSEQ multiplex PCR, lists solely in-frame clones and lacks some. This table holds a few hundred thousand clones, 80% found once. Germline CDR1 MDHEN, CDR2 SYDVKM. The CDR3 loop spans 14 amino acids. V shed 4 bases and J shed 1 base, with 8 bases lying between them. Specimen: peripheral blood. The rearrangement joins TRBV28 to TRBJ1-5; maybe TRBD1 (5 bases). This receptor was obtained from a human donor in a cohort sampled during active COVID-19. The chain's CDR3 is CASSSGGSNQPQHF. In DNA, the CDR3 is TGTGCCAGCAGTTCGGGGGGGAGCAATCAGCCCCAGCATTTT.